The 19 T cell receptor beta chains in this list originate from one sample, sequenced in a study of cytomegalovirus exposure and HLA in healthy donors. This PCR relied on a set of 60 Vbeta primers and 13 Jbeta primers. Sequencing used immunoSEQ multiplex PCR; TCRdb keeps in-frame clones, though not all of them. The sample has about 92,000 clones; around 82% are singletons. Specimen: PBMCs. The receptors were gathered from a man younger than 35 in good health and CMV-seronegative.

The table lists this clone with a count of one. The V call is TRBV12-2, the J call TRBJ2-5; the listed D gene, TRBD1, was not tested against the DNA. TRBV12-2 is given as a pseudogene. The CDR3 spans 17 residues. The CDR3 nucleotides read TGTGCAAGTCGCTTAGCGGCGTTGAGGCAGGGGGAAGAGACCCAGTACTTC. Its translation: CASRLAALRQGEETQYF.

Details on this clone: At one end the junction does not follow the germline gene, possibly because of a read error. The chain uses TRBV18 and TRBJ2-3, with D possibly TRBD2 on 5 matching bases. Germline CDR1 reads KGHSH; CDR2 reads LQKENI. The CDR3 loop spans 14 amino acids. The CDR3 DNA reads TGTGCCAGCTCACCACCGTCTCGTCACTCGGACTTGACTTTT. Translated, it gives CASSPPSRHSDLTF.

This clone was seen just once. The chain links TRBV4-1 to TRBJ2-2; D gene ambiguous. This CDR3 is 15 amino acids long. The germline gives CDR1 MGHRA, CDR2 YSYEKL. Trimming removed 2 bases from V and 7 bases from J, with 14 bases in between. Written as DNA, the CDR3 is TGCGCCAGCAGCCAAAACCGGGTCCACCTCGGGGAGCTGTTTTTT. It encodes CASSQNRVHLGELFF.

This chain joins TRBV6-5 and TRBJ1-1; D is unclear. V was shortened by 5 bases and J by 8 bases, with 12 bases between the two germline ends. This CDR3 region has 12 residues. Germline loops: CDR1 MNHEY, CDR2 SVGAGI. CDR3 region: CASSQLGTEAFF. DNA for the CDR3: TGTGCCAGCAGTCAACTAGGTACGGAAGCTTTCTTT.

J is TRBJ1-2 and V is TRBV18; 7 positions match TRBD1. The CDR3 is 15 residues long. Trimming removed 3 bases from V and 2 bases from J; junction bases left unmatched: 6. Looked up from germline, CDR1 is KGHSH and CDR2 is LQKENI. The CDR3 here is CASSPSRQGNYGYTF. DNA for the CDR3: TGTGCCAGCTCACCCTCTCGACAGGGAAACTATGGCTACACCTTC.

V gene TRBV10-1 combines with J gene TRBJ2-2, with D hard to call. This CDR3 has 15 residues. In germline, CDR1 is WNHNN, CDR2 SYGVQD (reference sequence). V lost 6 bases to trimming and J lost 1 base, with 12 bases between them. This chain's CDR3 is CASSPVGENTGELFF. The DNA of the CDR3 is TGCGCCAGCAGCCCTGTAGGAGAGAACACCGGGGAGCTGTTTTTT.

The CDR3 region has the DNA TGTGCCAGCAGCCAGCTCGAGAACTATGGCTACACCTTC. Amino acid sequence: CASSQLENYGYTF. The chain combines TRBV4-2 with TRBJ1-2; no reliable D call. CDR3 length: 13 amino acids. V lost 3 bases and J 2 bases, leaving 7 bases between the germline ends. Germline-derived CDR1 and CDR2 are LGHNA and YNFKEQ.

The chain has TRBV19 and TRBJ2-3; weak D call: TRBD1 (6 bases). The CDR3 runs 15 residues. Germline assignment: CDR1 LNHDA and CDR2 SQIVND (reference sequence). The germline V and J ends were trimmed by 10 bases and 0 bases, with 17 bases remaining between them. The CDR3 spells CATLDGGSSTDTQYF. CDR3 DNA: TGTGCCACCCTGGATGGGGGCTCCAGCACAGATACGCAGTATTTT.

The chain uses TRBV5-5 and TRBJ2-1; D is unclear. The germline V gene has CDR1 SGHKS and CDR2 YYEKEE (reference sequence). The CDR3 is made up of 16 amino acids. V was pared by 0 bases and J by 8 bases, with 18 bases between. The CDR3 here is CASSLVGRLSVYEQFF. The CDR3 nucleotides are TGTGCCAGCAGCTTGGTTGGCAGGCTGTCCGTCTATGAGCAGTTCTTC.

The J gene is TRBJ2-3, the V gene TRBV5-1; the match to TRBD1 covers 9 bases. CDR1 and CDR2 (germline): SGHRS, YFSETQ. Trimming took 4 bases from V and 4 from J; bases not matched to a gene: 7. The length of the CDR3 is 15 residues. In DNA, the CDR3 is TGCGCCAGCAGCACGGGACAGGGTTGGCCAGATACGCAGTATTTT. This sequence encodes CASSTGQGWPDTQYF.

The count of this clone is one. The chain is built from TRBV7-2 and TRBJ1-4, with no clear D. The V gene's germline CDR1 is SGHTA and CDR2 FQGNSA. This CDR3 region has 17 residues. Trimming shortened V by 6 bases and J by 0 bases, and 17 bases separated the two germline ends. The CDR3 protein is CASSRSGRGATNEKLFF. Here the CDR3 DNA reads TGTGCCAGCAGTCGCTCCGGACGGGGTGCAACTAATGAAAAACTGTTTTTT.

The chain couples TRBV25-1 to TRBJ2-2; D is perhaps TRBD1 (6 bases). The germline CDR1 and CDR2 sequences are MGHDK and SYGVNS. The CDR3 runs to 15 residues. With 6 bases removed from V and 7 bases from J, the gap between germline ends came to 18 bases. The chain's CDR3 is CASSPPGLRGGELFF. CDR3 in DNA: TGTGCCAGCAGCCCACCGGGGCTCAGGGGCGGGGAGCTGTTTTTT. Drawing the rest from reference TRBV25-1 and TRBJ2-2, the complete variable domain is EADIYQTPRYLVIGTGKKITLECSQTMGHDKMYWYQQDPGMELHLIHYSYGVNSTEKGDLSSESTVSRIRTEHFPLTLESARPSHTSQYLCASSPPGLRGGELFFGEGSRLTVL.

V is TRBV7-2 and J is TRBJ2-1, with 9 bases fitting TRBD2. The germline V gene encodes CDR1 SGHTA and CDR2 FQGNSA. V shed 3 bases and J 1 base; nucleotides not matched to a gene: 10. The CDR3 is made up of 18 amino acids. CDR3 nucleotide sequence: TGTGCCAGCAGCTTCCCCAAGGATAGCGGGGGTTCCTACAATGAGCAGTTCTTC. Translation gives CASSFPKDSGGSYNEQFF.

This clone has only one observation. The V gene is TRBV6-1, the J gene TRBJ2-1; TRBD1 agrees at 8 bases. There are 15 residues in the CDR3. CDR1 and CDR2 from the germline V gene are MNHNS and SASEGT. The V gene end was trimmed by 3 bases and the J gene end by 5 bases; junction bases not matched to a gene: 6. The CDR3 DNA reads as TGTGCCAGCAGTGATACAGGGGGTTGGCACAATGAGCAGTTCTTC. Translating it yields CASSDTGGWHNEQFF.

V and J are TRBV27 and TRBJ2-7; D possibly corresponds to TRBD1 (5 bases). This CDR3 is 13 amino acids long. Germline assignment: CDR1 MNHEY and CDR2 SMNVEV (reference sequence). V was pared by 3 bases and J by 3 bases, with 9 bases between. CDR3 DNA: TGTGCCAGCAGTTTTAGGCAGGGCTACGAGCAGTACTTC. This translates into CASSFRQGYEQYF.

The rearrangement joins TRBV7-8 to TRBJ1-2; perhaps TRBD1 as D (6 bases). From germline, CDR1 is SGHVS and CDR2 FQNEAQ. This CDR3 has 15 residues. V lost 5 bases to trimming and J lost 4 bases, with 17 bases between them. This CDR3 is CASSHRQDGGYGYTF. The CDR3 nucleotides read TGTGCCAGCAGCCATCGACAGGATGGGGGCTATGGCTACACCTTC.

CDR3 protein: CASSGTGGTGELFF. The CDR3 DNA reads as TGTGCCAGCAGTGGTACAGGGGGTACCGGGGAGCTGTTTTTT. The chain uses TRBV6-4 and TRBJ2-2, with 8 bases that match TRBD1. The V gene's germline CDR1 is MRHNA and CDR2 SNTAGT. The CDR3 has 14 amino acids. The J segment lost 5 bases and the V segment lost 4 bases, leaving 3 bases of the junction unmatched.

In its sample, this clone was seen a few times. CDR3 loop: CASSDGSTSTDTQYF. DNA for the CDR3: TGTGCCAGCAGTGACGGGTCGACTAGCACAGATACGCAGTATTTT. The chain has TRBV6-4 and TRBJ2-3; D not resolved. Trimming removed 2 bases from V and 0 bases from J, with 9 bases in between. The CDR3 contains 15 residues. Germline CDR1 and CDR2: MRHNA and SNTAGT.

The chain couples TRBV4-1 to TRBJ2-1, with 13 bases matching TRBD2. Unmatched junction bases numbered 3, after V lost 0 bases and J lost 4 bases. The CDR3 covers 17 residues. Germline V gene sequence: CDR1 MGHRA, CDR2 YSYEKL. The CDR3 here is CASSQDRTSGGYNEQFF. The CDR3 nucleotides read TGCGCCAGCAGCCAAGATAGGACTAGCGGGGGATACAATGAGCAGTTCTTC.